The source of this T cell receptor (beta chain) is a study of blood T cells in healthy people across ages. About this clonotype: Its target is unknown.

Staff drew approximately 9.7 milliliters of peripheral blood from each donor. Every sample yielded at least 6 million isolated PBMCs. The study, taken as a whole, reports: Diversity was higher, and naive CD4+ cells more numerous, in long-lived donors than in aged donors.

The CDR3 consists of 16 residues. Trimming cost V 6 bases and J 3 bases, with 21 bases left between them. Germline V lookup: CDR1 DFQATT, CDR2 SNEGSKA (reference sequence). A second PCR of roughly 7 to 11 cycles used a sample-barcoded 5' primer and a J-beta primer mix. TCRdb itself ran the 5' RACE reads through MiXCR, one entry per CDR3 protein. The table has under 1 million distinct CDR3 sequences, approximately 48% seen once. The gene calls are TRBV20-1 and TRBJ1-5, with D perhaps TRBD1 (6 bases). This TCR came from a man in his fifties or sixties in good health. Source material: blood. The CDR3 sequence is CSAVPKTGPFNQPQHF. The DNA for the CDR3 is TGCAGTGCCGTGCCTAAGACAGGCCCTTTCAATCAGCCCCAGCATTTT.